Listed below are T cell receptor beta chains from one sample, sequenced in a study of blood T cell repertoires in COVID-19. The protocol was immunoSEQ multiplex PCR, while the TCRdb copy is restricted to in-frame clones and leaves out a portion. Of some 250,000 clones in the sample, 88% were seen once. The sequenced sample consisted of peripheral blood. The source of these receptors is a woman aged 40 to 50 who had recovered from COVID-19. Each CDR3 is given with its conserved first and last residue. D genes are given only for firm matches. Only part of the rows carry a size: once, few, many, or a class if the clone is expanded.

>NA|TRBJ2-7|TRBV6-5|NA
CASSYSAGLEQYF
TGTGCCAGCAGTTACTCGGCGGGGCTCGAGCAGTACTTC
>NA|TRBJ2-2|TRBV4-1|NA
CASSQDLGLGANTGELFF
TGCGCCAGCAGCCAAGATCTGGGTCTGGGGGCCAACACCGGGGAGCTGTTTTTT
>NA|TRBJ2-1|TRBV18|NA
CASSPRAGADEQFF
TGTGCCAGCTCACCCCGGGCAGGGGCGGATGAGCAGTTCTTC
>NA|TRBJ1-1|TRBV4-1|NA
CASSQLWWGLEMDTEAFF
TGCGCCAGCAGCCAATTGTGGTGGGGGCTTGAGATGGACACTGAAGCTTTCTTT
>NA|TRBJ2-2|TRBV11-2|once
CASSSALAFANTGELFF
TGTGCCAGCAGCTCGGCCCTAGCGTTCGCGAACACCGGGGAGCTGTTTTTT
>NA|TRBJ1-4|TRBV7-2|NA
CASSPLGGGVKLFF
TGTGCCAGCAGCCCCCTGGGGGGGGGCGTTAAACTGTTTTTT
>TRBD2|TRBJ2-2|TRBV9|once
CASSLMGGRGGELFF
TGTGCCAGCAGCCTCATGGGCGGGAGAGGCGGGGAGCTGTTTTTT
>TRBD1|TRBJ2-2|TRBV30|NA
CAWSVRGGAGELFF
TGTGCCTGGAGTGTACGAGGGGGCGCCGGGGAGCTGTTTTTT
>TRBD1|TRBJ1-5|TRBV6-6|NA
CASSPQGAGRQPQHF
TGTGCCAGCAGTCCACAGGGGGCAGGGAGGCAGCCCCAGCATTTT
>NA|TRBJ2-7|TRBV7-7|NA
CASSLAPGGSYEQYF
TGTGCTAGCAGCTTAGCCCCGGGCGGGTCCTACGAGCAGTACTTC
>NA|TRBJ2-1|TRBV19|NA
CASSIVVGPNEQFF
TGTGCCAGTAGTATAGTGGTGGGCCCGAATGAGCAGTTCTTC
>TRBD1|TRBJ1-2|TRBV7-2|NA
CASSLGGQGGGRGYTF
TGTGCCAGCAGCTTAGGCGGACAGGGTGGGGGCCGGGGCTACACCTTC
>TRBD2|TRBJ2-1|TRBV15|once
CATSGGLVARPIF
TGTGCCACCAGCGGAGGACTAGTAGCCCGCCCGATCTTC
>NA|TRBJ1-2|TRBV6-1|NA
CASSEARNYGYTF
TGTGCCAGCAGTGAAGCCCGTAACTATGGCTACACCTTC
>TRBD2|TRBJ2-5|TRBV7-8|NA
CASSLAEASGGTQYF
TGTGCCAGCAGCTTAGCGGAGGCTAGCGGTGGGACCCAGTACTTC
>TRBD2|TRBJ2-7|TRBV5-5|NA
CASSPGLAGGDAYEQYF
TGTGCCAGCAGCCCGGGACTAGCGGGAGGCGACGCCTACGAGCAGTACTTC
>TRBD2|TRBJ2-2|TRBV7-3|once
CASTPHGGSGRAGVGELFF
TGTGCCAGCACCCCTCACGGGGGGAGCGGGAGGGCCGGGGTCGGGGAGCTGTTTTTT
>TRBD1|TRBJ1-2|TRBV24-1|NA
CATSAGTGVVDGYTF
TGTGCCACCAGTGCCGGGACAGGGGTTGTGGATGGCTACACCTTC
>NA|TRBJ2-6|TRBV14|NA
CASSPGVARSGANVLTF
TGTGCCAGCAGCCCGGGGGTAGCGCGCTCTGGGGCCAACGTCCTGACTTTC
>NA|TRBJ2-7|TRBV5-5|NA
CASSPLGYEQYF
TGTGCCAGCAGTCCTCTCGGGTACGAGCAGTACTTC
>NA|TRBJ2-3|TRBV5-4|once
CASSPPGRDPRTQYF
TGTGCCAGCAGCCCCCCCGGGCGGGACCCCCGCACGCAGTATTTT
>NA|TRBJ1-2|TRBV19|NA
CASRIPLSGTGYTF
TGTGCCAGTAGAATCCCATTAAGCGGGACGGGCTACACCTTC
>NA|TRBJ1-5|TRBV27|NA
CASSPIAGQISNQPQHF
TGTGCCAGCAGTCCGATAGCGGGGCAGATAAGCAATCAGCCCCAGCATTTT
>NA|TRBJ1-2|TRBV7-2|NA
CASSLAPPRGGGYTF
TGTGCCAGCAGCTTAGCCCCCCCTCGGGGAGGCGGCTACACCTTC
>TRBD2|TRBJ2-2|TRBV24-1|NA
CATSDLQGGSGRAGELFF
TGTGCCACCAGTGATTTGCAAGGGGGAAGCGGGAGGGCCGGGGAGCTGTTTTTT
>NA|TRBJ1-3|TRBV3-1/TRBV3-2|NA
CASSQARGAHSGNTIYF
TGTGCCAGCAGCCAAGCCCGGGGGGCTCACTCTGGAAACACCATATATTTT
>NA|TRBJ1-5|TRBV6-4|NA
CASSEGGYNQPQHF
TGTGCCAGCAGTGAGGGGGGGTACAATCAGCCCCAGCATTTT
>NA|TRBJ1-5|TRBV6-5|NA
CASRGNSNQPQHF
TGTGCCAGCCGAGGGAATAGCAATCAGCCCCAGCATTTT
>TRBD2|TRBJ2-1|TRBV19|NA
CASTEAGTSGSDEQFF
TGTGCCAGTACTGAGGCCGGGACTAGCGGGAGTGATGAGCAGTTCTTC
>NA|TRBJ1-1|TRBV9|NA
CASTPSEGLITEAFF
TGTGCCAGCACCCCAAGCGAGGGTTTGATCACTGAAGCTTTCTTT
>TRBD2|TRBJ2-1|TRBV6-6|NA
CASSYGGVHNEQFF
TGTGCCAGCAGTTACGGGGGGGTCCACAATGAGCAGTTCTTC
>TRBD1|TRBJ1-1|TRBV6-6|once
CASTKQGGGEAFF
TGTGCCAGCACCAAACAGGGGGGAGGAGAAGCTTTCTTT
>TRBD2|TRBJ2-3|TRBV6-2/TRBV6-3|NA
CASSSGAPYYTQYF
TGTGCCAGCAGTAGCGGGGCCCCCTACTATACGCAGTATTTT
>NA|TRBJ2-1|TRBV5-1|NA
CASSLGTLHVDEQFF
TGCGCCAGCAGCTTGGGGACTCTACACGTGGATGAGCAGTTCTTC
>NA|TRBJ2-2|TRBV11-3|NA
CASSPGGQNTGELFF
TGTGCCAGCAGCCCGGGGGGACAGAACACCGGGGAGCTGTTTTTT
>NA|TRBJ1-1|TRBV6-5|NA
CASSQSLRGFGFF
TGTGCCAGCAGTCAAAGCCTTCGCGGGTTCGGTTTCTTT
>TRBD2|TRBJ2-1|TRBV12-3/TRBV12-4|once
CATERERYNEQFF
TGTGCCACCGAGCGGGAGCGCTACAATGAGCAGTTCTTC
>NA|TRBJ2-1|TRBV30|NA
CAWSVLGEQFF
TGTGCCTGGAGTGTACTTGGTGAGCAGTTCTTC
>TRBD2|TRBJ2-1|TRBV14|NA
CASSRSGVEQFF
TGTGCCAGCAGCCGAAGCGGGGTTGAGCAGTTCTTC
>NA|TRBJ1-1|TRBV6-6|once
CASQLNTEAFF
TGTGCCAGCCAATTGAACACTGAAGCTTTCTTT
>NA|TRBJ1-2|TRBV3-1/TRBV3-2|NA
CASSSPGGYTF
TGTGCCAGCAGCTCCCCGGGTGGCTACACCTTC
>TRBD2|TRBJ2-3|TRBV3-1/TRBV3-2|few
CASSPPAGEGADTQYF
TGTGCCAGCAGCCCCCCAGCGGGAGAGGGCGCAGATACGCAGTATTTT
>NA|TRBJ2-5|TRBV12-3/TRBV12-4|NA
CASTVGGETQYF
TGTGCCAGCACCGTGGGAGGAGAGACCCAGTACTTC
>TRBD2|TRBJ2-7|TRBV4-2|NA
CASSPTAGGRRYEQYF
TGTGCCAGCAGCCCAACCGCCGGCGGGAGGCGCTACGAGCAGTACTTC
>TRBD2|TRBJ2-5|TRBV14|NA
CASSQGFSGIQETQYF
TGTGCCAGCAGCCAAGGTTTTAGCGGGATCCAAGAGACCCAGTACTTC
>NA|TRBJ1-3|TRBV4-3|NA
CASSQESGWDTIYF
TGCGCCAGCAGCCAAGAGTCAGGGTGGGACACCATATATTTT
>NA|TRBJ1-1|TRBV19|NA
CASSTKRGSMNTEAFF
TGTGCCAGTAGCACAAAAAGGGGCAGCATGAACACTGAAGCTTTCTTT
>NA|TRBJ2-1|TRBV6-5|once
CASSRDNEQFF
TGTGCCAGCAGCCGGGACAATGAGCAGTTCTTC
>NA|TRBJ2-1|TRBV5-1|NA
CASSSDWSSYNEQFF
TGCGCCAGCAGCTCAGACTGGAGCTCCTACAATGAGCAGTTCTTC
>TRBD1|TRBJ2-1|TRBV6-5|NA
CASQIGGQPTNEQFF
TGTGCCAGCCAAATAGGGGGACAGCCGACCAATGAGCAGTTCTTC
>NA|TRBJ1-1|TRBV29-1|NA
CSVETRTGGTEAFF
TGCAGCGTTGAAACCCGGACGGGAGGAACTGAAGCTTTCTTT
>TRBD1|TRBJ1-2|TRBV24-1|NA
CATSDPEGTGNYGYTF
TGTGCCACCAGTGACCCCGAAGGGACAGGAAACTATGGCTACACCTTC